Following are 17 T cell receptor beta chains from one sample sequenced in a study of T cell responses to AZD1222 COVID-19 vaccine listed by TCRdb under 2021. The receptor library was made with the immunoSEQ multiplex PCR assay. TCRdb stores this immuneACCESS table with in-frame sequences only. Part of the clones is absent; in the studies checked, under half of the shortfall reflects unresolved V genes, and no reason is known for the rest. For this sample the table gives some 150,000 clones, of which about nine tenths were detected only once. About 9.8% of the sample is held by the ten biggest clonotypes. Per the publication, the time point label means: about 28 days (+/-7) after the second vaccine dose. This specimen was peripheral blood, taken 28 days after the second AZD1222 dose. Source of these receptors: an adult who received the AZD1222 COVID-19 vaccine.

CDR3 sequence reads: CASKDRGQETQYF. CDR3 nucleotides: TGTGCCAGCAAAGACAGGGGGCAAGAGACCCAGTACTTC. This chain joins TRBV6-5 and TRBJ2-5; 9 bases are shared with TRBD1. This CDR3 comprises 13 residues. Germline lookup yields CDR1 MNHEY and CDR2 SVGAGI. V gave up 7 bases and J gave up 2 bases; unmatched junction bases: 2.

The V gene is TRBV4-3, the J gene TRBJ2-3; 13 bases fit TRBD2. V lost 0 bases, J lost 3 bases, and 6 bases stayed unmatched. CDR3 size: 18 residues. CDR1 is LGHNA, CDR2 YSLEER, per germline. CDR3 nucleotides: TGCGCCAGCAGCCAAGATATCGGACTAGCGGGAGAGACAGATACGCAGTATTTT. This encodes CASSQDIGLAGETDTQYF.

Notes on this clone: Other DNA sequences of this sample code for an identical CDR3. This chain uses TRBV9 with TRBJ1-3; no reliable D call. The CDR3 is 14 residues long. The ends were cut back, 4 bases at V and 0 bases at J, with 8 bases in the middle. Germline V CDR1 and CDR2: SGDLS, YYNGEE. CDR3 amino acids: CASSKEGSGNTIYF. The CDR3 DNA follows: TGTGCCAGCAGCAAAGAGGGCTCTGGAAACACCATATATTTT.

As concerns this clone: This sample includes further DNA sequences coding for the same CDR3. CDR3 amino acids: CASSPRGLDTEAFF. In DNA, the CDR3 is TGTGCCAGCTCACCTCGGGGCTTGGACACTGAAGCTTTCTTT. This chain links TRBV18 with TRBJ1-1; possibly TRBD1 for D (5 bases). Germline-derived CDR1 and CDR2 are KGHSH and LQKENI. The V end lost 3 bases, the J end lost 3 bases, and 11 bases lay between the germline ends. The CDR3 contains 14 residues. The variable domain in full, with the rest retrieved from reference TRBV18 and TRBJ1-1, is NAGVMQNPRHLVRRRGQEARLRCSPMKGHSHVYWYRQLPEEGLKFMVYLQKENIIDESGMPKERFSAEFPKEGPSILRIQQVVRGDSAAYFCASSPRGLDTEAFFGQGTRLTVV.

The genes are TRBV30 and TRBJ1-2; a weak D match, TRBD1 (5 bases). The V gene lost 3 bases and the J gene lost 4 bases, with 9 bases spanning the gap. The CDR3 loop spans 12 amino acids. CDR1 and CDR2 (germline): GTSNPN, SVGIG (reference sequence). The CDR3 region is CAWRGRSYGYTF. The CDR3 DNA follows: TGTGCCTGGAGGGGACGGAGCTATGGCTACACCTTC.

This chain connects TRBV5-6 to TRBJ1-6; D might be TRBD1 (5 bases). The CDR3 loop spans 13 amino acids. CDR1 is SGHDT and CDR2 is YYEEEE in the germline V gene. With 4 bases removed from V and 11 bases from J, the gap between germline ends came to 13 bases. CDR3 DNA sequence: TGTGCCAGCAGCGCGTCGACAGAGGCACCCCTCCACTTT. It translates to CASSASTEAPLHF.

The chain links TRBV24-1 to TRBJ1-2, with 7 bases identical to TRBD1. The CDR3 spans 15 residues. The V gene's germline CDR1 is KGHDR and CDR2 SFDVKD. Unmatched junction bases numbered 5, after V lost 3 bases and J lost 2 bases. The CDR3: CATSDPRQGNYGYTF. The CDR3 bases are TGTGCCACCAGTGATCCGCGACAGGGCAACTATGGCTACACCTTC.

The chain recombines TRBV3-1 (or the pseudogene TRBV3-2) with TRBJ2-1, with 9 positions matching TRBD2. Trimming cost V 8 bases and J 8 bases; bases outside gene matches: 4. CDR3 length: 12 amino acids. The germline V gene has CDR1 LGHDT and CDR2 YNNKEL (reference sequence). The CDR3 sequence is CASGREGHEQFF. CDR3 bases: TGTGCCAGCGGGCGGGAGGGACATGAGCAGTTCTTC.

V usage is TRBV7-6 and J usage is TRBJ2-5, with 7 bases fitting TRBD1. V lost 4 bases and J lost 2; bases outside the gene matches: 13. This CDR3 contains 17 residues. From germline, CDR1 is SGHVS and CDR2 FNYEAQ. The CDR3 sequence is CASSSPSTDRDQETQYF. As DNA, the CDR3 is TGTGCCAGCAGCTCGCCATCTACTGACAGGGATCAAGAGACCCAGTACTTC.

The gene calls are TRBV6-5 and TRBJ1-6; D is undetermined. The V end lost 5 bases, the J end lost 14 bases, and 16 bases lay between the germline ends. This CDR3 contains 13 residues. Germline assignment: CDR1 MNHEY and CDR2 SVGAGI. The CDR3 protein is CASSTREGTALHF. For the CDR3, the DNA is TGTGCCAGCAGTACCCGGGAGGGAACGGCCCTCCACTTT.

This sequence joins TRBV18 and TRBJ2-7, with TRBD1 as a possible D gene (6 bases). Germline-derived CDR1 and CDR2 are KGHSH and LQKENI. The V gene lost 3 bases and the J gene lost 4 bases, with 13 bases spanning the gap. The CDR3 loop spans 14 amino acids. CDR3 sequence (DNA): TGTGCCAGCTCACCGGGTTCCACAGGGTACGAGCAGTACTTC. Its protein product is CASSPGSTGYEQYF. The full variable domain, with the rest looked up from reference TRBV18 and TRBJ2-7, is NAGVMQNPRHLVRRRGQEARLRCSPMKGHSHVYWYRQLPEEGLKFMVYLQKENIIDESGMPKERFSAEFPKEGPSILRIQQVVRGDSAAYFCASSPGSTGYEQYFGPGTRLTVT.

V gene TRBV2 combines with J gene TRBJ2-3, with 8 bases fitting TRBD2. The CDR3 extends over 14 amino acids. Germline CDR1 reads SNHLY; CDR2 reads FYNNEI. The junction had 7 bases not matched to a gene; V was cut back by 8 bases and J by 3 bases. CDR3 residues: CASAREGGTDTQYF. The CDR3 DNA reads as TGTGCCAGCGCACGGGAGGGCGGGACAGATACGCAGTATTTT.

The V call is TRBV4-1, the J call TRBJ2-1; 9 nucleotides agree with TRBD2. This CDR3 region has 17 residues. Germline loops: CDR1 MGHRA, CDR2 YSYEKL. The trim removed 0 bases at V and 12 bases at J, leaving 15 bases unmatched. The chain's CDR3 is CASSQESLAGSRFWQFF. The DNA of the CDR3 is TGCGCCAGCAGCCAAGAAAGTCTAGCGGGGTCGAGGTTTTGGCAGTTCTTC.

This chain links TRBV28 with TRBJ1-2, with a weak D call TRBD1 (5 bases). Germline-derived CDR1 and CDR2 are MDHEN and SYDVKM. Trimming stripped 2 bases from V and 4 bases from J, with 14 bases between. CDR3 length: 15 amino acids. The CDR3 DNA reads TGTGCCAGCAGTTTACTGCAGGGTCAAGGCTATGGCTACACCTTC. Protein product: CASSLLQGQGYGYTF.

In its sample, this clone was seen once. The CDR3 DNA reads as TGTGCCAGCAGCTTGGCGGGAGGGGCAGATACGCAGTATTTT. Amino acid sequence: CASSLAGGADTQYF. The rearrangement uses TRBV5-5 and TRBJ2-3; 8 bases are a match to TRBD2. Germline V gives CDR1 SGHKS, CDR2 YYEKEE (reference sequence). The junction had 1 base not matched to a gene; V was cut back by 0 bases and J by 4 bases. This CDR3 has 14 amino acids.

The V and J genes are TRBV19 and TRBJ2-7; no clear D gene. This CDR3 is built from 16 residues. Trimming removed 5 bases at V and 3 bases at J, with 20 bases between. From germline, CDR1 is LNHDA and CDR2 SQIVND (reference sequence). The CDR3 coding sequence is TGTGCCAGTAGTCCCCGGAGAAGCGCGGTCGACTACGAGCAGTACTTC. This gives the protein CASSPRRSAVDYEQYF.

This sequence joins TRBV6-6 and TRBJ1-3; the D is unclear. Germline CDR1 is MNHNY and CDR2 is SVGAGI (reference sequence). V lost 5 bases to trimming and J lost 0 bases, with 11 bases between them. The length of the CDR3 is 15 residues. The CDR3 DNA is TGTGCCAGCAGTCAGACTTCCATCTCTGGAAACACCATATATTTT. Protein product: CASSQTSISGNTIYF.